The clone carrying this T cell receptor (beta chain) was detected many times. V was trimmed by 0 bases and J by 7 bases, leaving 10 bases between them. The germline V gene has CDR1 DFQATT and CDR2 SNEGSKA (reference sequence). This CDR3 comprises 13 residues. The source of the sample is a study of regulatory T cells in long-lasting Graves disease. This sample's time point: newly diagnosed GD, antithyroid drugs for less than 3 months. Extracted RNA from PBMCs served as the source of the TCR library. A blood draw put about 10 milliliters of peripheral blood into EDTA tubes. Assembly of TCR beta libraries relied on iRepertoire HTBI primers together with Arm-PCR of CDR3 regions. TCRdb called the multiplex PCR reads again in MiXCR, with one record for every CDR3 protein. The sample records about 560,000 distinct CDR3 sequences, approximately 16% being singletons. These data are also associated with another study on T cells in Graves' hyperthyroidism and ophthalmopathy. That paper states: When the TCR CDR3 underwent first-round RT-PCR, the HTBI primer set was used. Blood samples included most of the expanded thyroid clonotypes exceeding 0.001. In simple terms, a model built on 13 V-J features told ophthalmopathy apart from stable hyperthyroidism.

This TCR came from a man younger than 35 with Graves disease. The rearrangement links TRBV20-1 to TRBJ1-5, with no clear D. The specimen comprised peripheral blood mononuclear cells (PBMCs), sampled at new diagnosis, from a patient treated with antithyroid drugs. The CDR3 is CSARDGSNQPQHF. The CDR3 bases are TGCAGTGCTAGAGATGGGTCGAACCAGCCCCAGCATTTT.